The present entry profiles one T cell receptor (beta chain) with its context. The antigen is not known. Quantitative molecular-barcoded 5'-RACE generated the TCR beta libraries. From the 5' RACE reads, TCRdb called clonotypes with MiXCR, one entry per CDR3 protein. This sample yields some 450,000 distinct CDR3 sequences, of which more than 15% are seen a single time; 1% belongs to the top ten. There are 14 residues in the CDR3. V lost 4 bases and J lost 1, with 10 bases in between. The data originate from a study of CD8 T cells in ankylosing spondylitis. Study-wide points: Among TCR beta sequences, a motif of several highly homologous variants appeared characteristic of ankylosing spondylitis blood. Reports of some motif variants in reactive arthritis synovial fluid and blood predate this one.

The clonotype originates from a male donor with ankylosing spondylitis. J is TRBJ1-1 and V is TRBV12-3 or TRBV12-4; TRBD1 is a possible D gene (5 bases). The sample consisted of blood, either unsorted or a sorted T cell fraction (not recorded which). CDR3 in DNA: TGTGCCAGCAGTTGGGGCATACAGAACACTGAAGCTTTCTTT. Translating gives CASSWGIQNTEAFF.